This paragraph reports one TCR beta chain. This specimen comes from a study of blood T cell repertoires in COVID-19. Study context: The origin of the acute and convalescent COVID-19 samples was the United States, Italy and Spain. PBMCs, B-cell-depleted T cells, or T cells were the source of the cDNA or gDNA that made up the material.

The CDR3 covers 14 residues. V was pared by 6 bases and J by 1 base, with 10 bases between. From germline, CDR1 is MNHEY and CDR2 SMNVEV (reference sequence). The protocol was immunoSEQ multiplex PCR, while the TCRdb copy is restricted to in-frame clones and leaves out a portion. The data show approximately 220,000 clones, 85% to 90% seen once. Material for sequencing was peripheral blood. The TCR comes from a man aged 55 to 70 who had recovered from COVID-19. This chain connects TRBV27 to TRBJ1-5; TRBD1 is a possible D gene (5 bases). The CDR3 region is CASREGVSNQPQHF. Here the CDR3 DNA reads TGTGCCAGCAGAGAAGGGGTCAGCAATCAGCCCCAGCATTTT.